This T cell receptor (beta chain) was observed in a study of blood T cell repertoires in COVID-19. Germline V CDR1 and CDR2: MNHEY, SVGAGI. Trimming removed 8 bases from V and 8 bases from J, with 13 bases in between. This CDR3 comprises 13 residues. TCRdb keeps only in-frame clones here, not all; method: immunoSEQ multiplex PCR. The profile covers more than 200,000 clones, with nearly 90% appearing a single time and 3% to 3.5% taken by the ten largest. Only a few counts were recorded for this clone. This TCR was recovered from a man aged 18 to 29 with active or convalescent COVID-19. V gene TRBV6-5 combines with J gene TRBJ1-6; D is unclear. Input material: peripheral blood. CDR3 DNA: TGTGCCAGCTGTCGGGGATCAGATTCACCCCTCCACTTT. Encoded protein: CASCRGSDSPLHF.